This TCR beta chain was obtained from a study of beta chain features in type 1 diabetes listed by TCRdb under 2018. Background for the entire study: No differences in mean age, gender distribution, total cell number or subset yield were found between patients and healthy donors. A total of around 110,000,000 sorted cells were examined across all samples, and RNA yield correlated strongly with the number of cells per subset. The study compared TCRB repertoires of sorted circulating CD4+ T cell subsets between recently diagnosed type 1 diabetes patients and matched healthy donors. Regulatory and stem cell-like memory subsets were obtained from only 8 patients and roughly eight healthy donors, while naive and central memory subsets were obtained from all 30 or so donors.

The CDR3 sequence holds 18 residues, the cysteine and phenylalanine included. The CDR3 DNA has 54 bases and is translated from base 1. CDR1 and CDR2 were assigned from the germline V gene as SGDLS and YYNGEE. Compared with germline, V lacks 3 bases and J lacks 6 bases; bases without a gene match: 12. All of the isolated RNA was reverse transcribed with the High Capacity cDNA Reverse Transcription Kit, so expressed TCRB transcripts were sequenced. Deep immunoSEQ sequencing was applied to naive, central memory and regulatory T cell samples, giving an average of approximately 3.8 million total reads per sample. After sorted cells were lysed in RLT buffer, RNA was extracted with DNase-treated RNeasy Micro or Mini kits, with the choice depending on cell number. To prevent cross-contamination, every cell subset was processed on its own, while patient and healthy donor samples were processed together. The immunoSEQ multiplex PCR was used to amplify TCRB sequences from cDNA, yielding 87-bp fragments that span the CDR3 region. Amplicons were sequenced on the Illumina HiSeq platform. On the authors' methods: Synthetic template baselines were used to correct PCR bias computationally, reads within Hamming distance 2 were collapsed, and singletons that could not be merged were discarded. Reads were aligned to IMGT to assign V, D and J genes, CDR3 length, and insertions or deletions at six rearrangement sites. Within each subset, clonotype counts were normalized to sorted cell number, and only after that were true diversity and Gini coefficients computed with the tcR R package. Repertoire sharing was quantified using the overlap coefficient calculated on TCRB nucleotide sequences. As a proxy for the pre-selection repertoire, out-of-frame TCRB sequences from naive cells were analyzed. What TCRdb holds here is the immuneACCESS table cut down to in-frame rearrangements. Part of the clones is not present; checked against another copy, under half of the missing clones reflect an unresolved V gene, and the others are unexplained. V and J calls and clone size follow that table, whereas D and trimming were derived from the DNA. In all, the sample holds a few hundred thousand clones, and 9.5% to 11% of those were seen once. More than 0.015% of the sample comes from the top ten.

The paper as a whole reports these results and caveats: Fewer insertions and more nucleotide deletions at VDJ recombination sites were observed in patients with type 1 diabetes, implying thymic rearrangement abnormalities. In all four CD4+ subsets, TCRB CDR3 length was moderately but significantly shorter in type 1 diabetes patients. Because cDNA was sequenced instead of genomic DNA, activated cells with high expression could be over-represented, although the groups did not differ in activation or CD3 levels. Only small numbers of individuals were included in the HLA sub-analyses, which left unresolved whether HLA type had any influence on TCRB rearrangement. Naive, central memory and regulatory TCRB repertoires appeared to be more alike among patients than among healthy donors. PCR might favor shorter templates, but patient and control samples were amplified and corrected together, so any skew would affect both groups equally.

Each donor gave one peripheral blood draw, approximately 0.11 L on average, collected into heparinised tubes. A BD FACSAria II was used to sort naive, central memory, regulatory and stem cell-like memory CD4+ T cells with a panel that included CD45RO, CCR7, CD25, CD127, CD95 and CD27. Every sorted population had a purity above 95%. PBMCs were isolated immediately by Lymphoprep density gradient centrifugation and stained directly without culture. So that batch effects would be minimized, each experiment stained and sorted samples in pairs, pairing one healthy donor with one patient. In the case of this clone: Its antigen is still unknown. No base quality information exists; no much larger clone differs at one position.

The rearrangement combines TRBV9 with TRBJ2-2, with 12 central nucleotides matching TRBD2. The TCR was taken from a woman aged 25 to 39 in good health. The source material was naive CD4+ T cells from blood. The meaning of the sample's cell subset or site label: true naive CD4+ T cells. The CDR3 protein: CASSETSGSIVGSGELFF. The DNA is TGTGCCAGCAGCGAGACTAGCGGGAGCATCGTGGGCTCCGGGGAGCTGTTTTTT.